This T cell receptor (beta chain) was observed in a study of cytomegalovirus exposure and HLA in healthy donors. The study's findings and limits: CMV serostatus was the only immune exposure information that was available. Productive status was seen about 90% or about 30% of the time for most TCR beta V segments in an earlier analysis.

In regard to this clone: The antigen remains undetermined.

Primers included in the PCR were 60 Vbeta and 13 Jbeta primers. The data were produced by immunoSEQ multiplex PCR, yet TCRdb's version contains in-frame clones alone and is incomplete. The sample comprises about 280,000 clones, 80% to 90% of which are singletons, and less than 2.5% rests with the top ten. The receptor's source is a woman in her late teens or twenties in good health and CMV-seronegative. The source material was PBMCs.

Here the CDR3 reads CSVEKGWGRVSPTNEKLFF. CDR3 bases: TGCAGCGTTGAAAAGGGGTGGGGCAGAGTTTCTCCAACTAATGAAAAACTGTTTTTT. The rearrangement links TRBV29-1 to TRBJ1-4; TRBD1 might be the D (5 bases). The length of the CDR3 is 19 residues. Germline CDR1 and CDR2: SQVTM and ANQGSEA. V lost 2 bases to trimming and J lost 0 bases, with 22 bases between them.